These 20 T cell receptor beta chains were sequenced from one sample in a study of blood T cells in healthy people across ages. A J-beta primer mix and a sample-barcoded 5' primer were used in a second PCR of roughly 6 to 11 cycles. TCRdb re-called the 5' RACE reads with MiXCR, one entry per CDR3 protein. The table records 710,000 or so distinct CDR3 sequences, roughly 32% of them present only once. The sample comprised blood. The receptors stem from a woman of 80 years or more in good health.

This clonotype was counted ten times or more. The chain has TRBV5-1 and TRBJ1-1, with D perhaps matching TRBD1 (6 bases). The V gene lost 7 bases and the J gene lost 3 bases, with 16 bases spanning the gap. Germline V gene sequence: CDR1 SGHRS, CDR2 YFSETQ. This CDR3 spans 14 amino acids. CDR3 sequence reads: CASVPLGGYTEAFF. The DNA of the CDR3 is TGCGCCAGCGTCCCCCTAGGGGGTTACACTGAAGCTTTCTTT.

A remark on this clonotype: Being one base from a much bigger clone, this may be a read error. The V gene is TRBV5-1, the J gene TRBJ2-1; 8 bases align to TRBD1. The DNA end is a closer match to TRBJ2-7, so the J assignment may be wrong. CDR3 size: 15 residues. The germline gives CDR1 SGHRS, CDR2 YFSETQ. CDR3 sequence: CASGRSGGSYNEQYF. The CDR3 DNA is TGCGCCAGCGGAAGATCAGGGGGCTCCTACAATGAGCAGTACTTC.

This clonotype was recorded many times. The V gene is TRBV5-1, the J gene TRBJ2-4; D remains unclear. The CDR3 has 14 amino acids. CDR1 SGHRS and CDR2 YFSETQ come from the germline V gene. V was shortened by 2 bases and J by 7 bases, with 13 bases between the two germline ends. The CDR3 nucleotides read TGCGCCAGCAGCTTCGGCAGCGAATTGAACATTCAGTACTTC. Translation: CASSFGSELNIQYF. The whole variable domain, filled in from reference TRBV5-1 and TRBJ2-4, reads KAGVTQTPRYLIKTRGQQVTLSCSPISGHRSVSWYQQTPGQGLQFLFEYFSETQRNKGNFPGRFSGRQFSNSRSEMNVSTLELGDSALYLCASSFGSELNIQYFGAGTRLSVL.

This clonotype was recorded a few times. V usage is TRBV19 and J usage is TRBJ1-2; D not resolved. Germline V lookup: CDR1 LNHDA, CDR2 SQIVND (reference sequence). The V and J ends lost 10 bases and 7 bases respectively, with 10 bases between them. The CDR3 runs 10 residues. The CDR3 coding sequence is TGTGCCACCCTAGAGCGTGGCTACACCTTC. Amino acids: CATLERGYTF.

This clonotype was recorded many times. The rearrangement uses TRBV6-5 and TRBJ2-7, with D hard to call. Between the trimmed V and J ends, which lost 5 bases and 4 bases, there was a span of 18 bases. Germline V gives CDR1 MNHEY, CDR2 SVGAGI. The CDR3 runs to 15 residues. The chain's CDR3 is CASSPDGLSFYEQYF. The DNA for the CDR3 is TGTGCCAGCAGTCCGGACGGCCTCTCTTTTTACGAGCAGTACTTC.

This clonotype was seen a handful of times. The chain combines TRBV7-3 with TRBJ2-4, with D unresolved. Germline loops: CDR1 SGHTA, CDR2 FQGTGA. This CDR3 is built from 15 residues. V gave up 6 bases and J gave up 13 bases, with 25 bases separating them. The CDR3 spells CASRAQRLSYNEQYF. CDR3 DNA: TGTGCCAGCAGGGCACAGAGGTTATCCTACAATGAGCAGTACTTC.

Only a few counts were recorded for this clonotype. This chain uses TRBV9 with TRBJ1-1; tentative D call: TRBD1 (5 bases). The CDR3 has 13 residues. Per the germline V gene, CDR1 is SGDLS and CDR2 is YYNGEE. Trimming shortened V by 3 bases and J by 7 bases, and 13 bases separated the two germline ends. The CDR3 DNA reads TGTGCCAGCAGCGCAGGACATGGCAATGAAGCTTTCTTT. It encodes CASSAGHGNEAFF. The variable domain in full, with the rest retrieved from reference TRBV9 and TRBJ1-1, is DSGVTQTPKHLITATGQRVTLRCSPRSGDLSVYWYQQSLDQGLQFLIQYYNGEERAKGNILERFSAQQFPDLHSELNLSSLELGDSALYFCASSAGHGNEAFFGQGTRLTVV.

A few counts support this clonotype. The chain carries TRBV20-1 and TRBJ2-7, with 7 bases fitting TRBD1. From germline, CDR1 is DFQATT and CDR2 SNEGSKA (reference sequence). The length of the CDR3 is 15 residues. V lost 1 base to trimming and J lost 0 bases; unmatched junction nucleotides: 6. The CDR3 is CSARGGGRSSYEQYF. Here the CDR3 DNA reads TGCAGTGCTAGAGGAGGGGGCAGGAGCTCCTACGAGCAGTACTTC.

In this sample, this clonotype turned up many times. The genes are TRBV7-9 and TRBJ1-4; D call uncertain. The germline V gene encodes CDR1 SEHNR and CDR2 FQNEAQ (reference sequence). The ends were cut back, 4 bases at V and 5 bases at J, with 14 bases in the middle. The CDR3 totals 15 residues. The CDR3: CASSSGPGKNEKLFF. CDR3 coding DNA: TGTGCCAGCAGCTCCGGACCGGGAAAAAATGAAAAACTGTTTTTT.

This clonotype was observed once. A read error may explain this, as a much larger clone is one base away. This chain links TRBV15 with TRBJ2-3; perhaps TRBD2 as D (5 bases). The CDR3 spans 14 residues. V dropped 0 bases and J dropped 7 bases, with 11 bases sitting between them. From germline, CDR1 is LNHNV and CDR2 YYDKDF (reference sequence). The CDR3 DNA reads TGTGCCACCAGCAGAGATAAAGGAGGATATACGCAGTATTTT. Encoded protein: CATSRDKGGYTQYF.

The chain recombines TRBV5-1 with TRBJ2-1; 9 bases are a match to TRBD2. The trim removed 1 base at V and 8 bases at J, leaving 7 bases unmatched. CDR3 length equals 15 residues. Germline loops: CDR1 SGHRS, CDR2 YFSETQ. Here the CDR3 reads CASSLSAGGTDEQFF. DNA for the CDR3: TGCGCCAGCAGCTTGTCAGCGGGGGGCACCGATGAGCAGTTCTTC.

This clonotype was counted many times. The chain uses TRBV5-1 and TRBJ1-5; D gene ambiguous. This CDR3 has 14 residues. Trimming stripped 4 bases from V and 6 bases from J, with 14 bases between. Germline loops: CDR1 SGHRS, CDR2 YFSETQ. The CDR3 spells CASSQDGILQPQHF. The CDR3 nucleotides are TGCGCCAGCAGCCAGGACGGGATCCTTCAGCCCCAGCATTTT. The full variable domain, completed using reference TRBV5-1 and TRBJ1-5, is KAGVTQTPRYLIKTRGQQVTLSCSPISGHRSVSWYQQTPGQGLQFLFEYFSETQRNKGNFPGRFSGRQFSNSRSEMNVSTLELGDSALYLCASSQDGILQPQHFGDGTRLSIL.

Remarks on this clonotype: This may be a read error: a much more frequent sequence differs by one nucleotide. The gene calls are TRBV5-4 and TRBJ2-4; 9 bases align to TRBD2. The DNA end is more similar to TRBJ2-7, so the J call may be wrong. Germline V lookup: CDR1 SGHNT, CDR2 YYREEE (reference sequence). The length of the CDR3 is 16 residues. The CDR3 DNA reads TGTGCCAGCAGCCCTTTTAGCGGGGGCCTTGCCTACGAGCAGTACTTC. Translating gives CASSPFSGGLAYEQYF.

The chain recombines TRBV20-1 with TRBJ1-5; D remains unclear. The germline V gene encodes CDR1 DFQATT and CDR2 SNEGSKA (reference sequence). This CDR3 spans 13 amino acids. Trimming stripped 1 base from V and 4 bases from J, with 8 bases between. CDR3 coding DNA: TGCAGTGCTAGAGTCTCCAGGAATCAGCCCCAGCATTTT. It encodes CSARVSRNQPQHF.

The chain links TRBV7-2 to TRBJ2-1; no definite D call. V shed 2 bases and J shed 4 bases, with 9 bases lying between them. CDR1 is SGHTA, CDR2 FQGNSA, per germline. This CDR3 is 14 amino acids long. The CDR3 is CASSLLPGYNEQFF. The CDR3 DNA reads as TGTGCCAGCAGCTTATTACCGGGTTACAATGAGCAGTTCTTC.

The chain links TRBV30 to TRBJ2-1; tentatively, D is TRBD1 (6 bases). Germline V gene sequence: CDR1 GTSNPN, CDR2 SVGIG (reference sequence). This CDR3 is built from 13 residues. V lost 5 bases and J 10 bases, leaving 18 bases between the germline ends. In DNA, the CDR3 is TGTGCCTGGTCGACAGAGACAGGAAGGGAGCAGTTCTTC. Protein sequence: CAWSTETGREQFF. Variable domain in full (rest from reference TRBV30 and TRBJ2-1): SQTIHQWPATLVQPVGSPLSLECTVEGTSNPNLYWYRQAAGRGLQLLFYSVGIGQISSEVPQNLSASRPQDRQFILSSKKLLLSDSGFYLCAWSTETGREQFFGPGTRLTVL.

Of note for this clonotype: Possible read error: a much larger clone is one base away. V gene TRBV7-9 combines with J gene TRBJ2-7, with TRBD2 identical over 9 bases. The closer fit of TRBJ2-5 to the DNA end suggests the J call may be wrong. The CDR3 has 15 amino acids. CDR1 and CDR2 (germline): SEHNR, FQNEAQ (reference sequence). CDR3 in amino acids: CASSLAGPRGATQYF. Written as DNA, the CDR3 is TGTGCCAGCAGCCTAGCGGGGCCGCGAGGAGCGACCCAGTACTTC.

J is TRBJ2-4 and V is TRBV11-2, with a weak D call TRBD1 (5 bases). The DNA matches TRBJ2-7 better at its end, which makes the J call doubtful. Germline V gene data show CDR1 as SGHAT and CDR2 as FQNNGV. The CDR3 spans 14 residues. The CDR3 here is CASSFGGRADEQYF. The CDR3 nucleotides are TGTGCCAGCAGCTTCGGCGGCAGGGCGGACGAGCAGTACTTC.

V is TRBV7-6 and J is TRBJ1-5; TRBD1 matches 7 bases. The CDR3 totals 14 residues. The germline gives CDR1 SGHVS, CDR2 FNYEAQ. V trimming: 5 bases; J trimming: 5 bases; junction bases outside the gene matches: 6. The CDR3 loop reads CASSPTGEHQPQHF. As DNA, the CDR3 is TGTGCCAGCAGCCCAACAGGGGAGCATCAGCCCCAGCATTTT.

This clonotype was observed at least ten times. The chain employs TRBV20-1 and TRBJ1-2, with D perhaps matching TRBD1 (5 bases). This CDR3 contains 15 residues. Germline V gene data show CDR1 as DFQATT and CDR2 as SNEGSKA (reference sequence). The V gene lost 3 bases and the J gene lost 3 bases, with 17 bases spanning the gap. The CDR3 is CSASFQGWGDYGYTF. The DNA of the CDR3 is TGCAGTGCTAGTTTTCAAGGGTGGGGCGACTATGGCTACACCTTC.